A single sample gave rise to the 27 T cell receptor beta chains below, sequenced in a study of Graves' ophthalmopathy and Graves' hyperthyroidism. Amplified TCR beta CDR3 regions were obtained using RNA transcripts as template. The first round was an RT-PCR with HTBI primers, and the second round was a multiplex PCR. One entry per CDR3 protein, called by TCRdb with MiXCR from the multiplex PCR reads. The table records about 620,000 distinct CDR3 sequences, approximately 22% of them present only once. What was sequenced was peripheral blood. These receptors came from a young woman with stable Graves' hyperthyroidism. Some clones in this sample may be carry-over from other donors' samples.

The rearrangement links TRBV12-3 or TRBV12-4 to TRBJ2-2; 7 bases are shared with TRBD1. Trimming cost V 3 bases and J 3 bases; bases outside gene matches: 19. The CDR3 runs 20 residues. In nucleotides, the CDR3 is TGTGCCAGCAGTTTTCTCACCGACCCTCGACAGGGCGTTTACACCGGGGAGCTGTTTTTT. Protein: CASSFLTDPRQGVYTGELFF.

J is TRBJ1-3 and V is TRBV30; D is perhaps TRBD1 (5 bases). The germline V gene encodes CDR1 GTSNPN and CDR2 SVGIG (reference sequence). The CDR3 sequence is 15 residues long. Trimming stripped 6 bases from V and 0 bases from J, with 15 bases between. As DNA, the CDR3 is TGTGCCTGTTTTCCGGGACGACTCTCTGGAAACACCATATATTTT. Translated: CACFPGRLSGNTIYF.

This rearrangement joins TRBV6-2 or TRBV6-3 to TRBJ2-5; D not resolved. The CDR3 consists of 12 residues. Trimming shortened V by 6 bases and J by 1 base, and 6 bases separated the two germline ends. Germline CDR1 reads MNHEY; CDR2 reads SVGEGT. CDR3 residues: CASSHSQETQYF. The CDR3 DNA sequence: TGTGCCAGCAGCCATTCCCAAGAGACCCAGTACTTC.

This clonotype was picked up a small number of times. V gene TRBV18 combines with J gene TRBJ1-5, with 7 bases aligning to TRBD1. There are 16 residues in the CDR3. V shed 6 bases, J shed 4 bases, and the junction held 12 bases outside the gene matches. Germline V gene data show CDR1 as KGHSH and CDR2 as LQKENI. The CDR3 loop is CASSRTGAVLNQPQHF. In nucleotides, the CDR3 is TGTGCCAGCTCGAGGACAGGCGCGGTACTAAATCAGCCCCAGCATTTT.

There are many counts of this clonotype. The chain couples TRBV5-1 to TRBJ1-2; 9 nucleotides align to TRBD1. With V trimmed by 8 bases and J by 6 bases, 8 bases remained unmatched. Germline V CDR1 and CDR2: SGHRS, YFSETQ. The CDR3 contains 13 residues. The CDR3 loop is CASKQGAFDGYTF. The CDR3 DNA sequence: TGCGCCAGTAAACAGGGGGCGTTTGATGGCTACACCTTC.

This clonotype was detected many times. The rearrangement uses TRBV6-1 and TRBJ1-5, with TRBD1 as a possible D gene (5 bases). V lost 2 bases to trimming and J lost 0 bases, with 17 bases between them. Germline CDR1 MNHNS, CDR2 SASEGT. This CDR3 is 18 amino acids long. The CDR3 bases are TGTGCCAGCAGTGAAAGGGGAAGCGGACTGTATAGCAATCAGCCCCAGCATTTT. Its translation is CASSERGSGLYSNQPQHF.

In its sample, this clonotype was seen many times. The genes are TRBV11-2 and TRBJ2-7; D is possibly TRBD1 (5 bases). This CDR3 is 14 amino acids long. Trimming left V 3 bases short and J 3 bases short, with 12 bases between. Germline V gene data show CDR1 as SGHAT and CDR2 as FQNNGV. In DNA, the CDR3 is TGTGCCAGCAGCTTCACCCCCGACAGCTACGAGCAGTACTTC. Translating gives CASSFTPDSYEQYF.

This clonotype was seen at least ten times. The rearrangement uses TRBV19 and TRBJ1-5, with D maybe TRBD1 (5 bases). The ends were cut back, 5 bases at V and 4 bases at J, with 15 bases in the middle. Germline V lookup: CDR1 LNHDA, CDR2 SQIVND (reference sequence). The length of the CDR3 is 15 residues. The CDR3 loop reads CASSSRTRANQPQHF. Written as DNA, the CDR3 is TGTGCCAGTAGTTCCCGGACACGCGCTAATCAGCCCCAGCATTTT.

This clonotype showed up just a few times. The chain joins TRBV10-2 to TRBJ1-2; tentatively, D is TRBD1 (5 bases). This CDR3 region has 15 residues. Deletions cut 0 bases from V and 2 bases from J, with 10 bases between. The germline gives CDR1 WSHSY, CDR2 SAAADI. For the CDR3, the DNA is TGCGCCAGCAGTGAGTCAAGGGACGGGAACTATGGCTACACCTTC. Amino acid sequence: CASSESRDGNYGYTF.

This clonotype was detected only a few times. This chain connects TRBV4-2 to TRBJ1-1; D uncertain. Germline-derived CDR1 and CDR2 are LGHNA and YNFKEQ. The CDR3 consists of 14 residues. With 0 bases removed from V and 7 bases from J, the gap between germline ends came to 12 bases. The CDR3 DNA reads TGTGCCAGCAGCCAAGACGAACCTACCCGTGAAGCTTTCTTT. Translation gives CASSQDEPTREAFF.

The chain carries TRBV28 and TRBJ1-5; 7 bases map to TRBD1. The CDR3 contains 16 residues. The junction had 9 bases not matched to a gene; V was cut back by 5 bases and J by 2 bases. Per germline, CDR1 MDHEN and CDR2 SYDVKM. The CDR3 spells CASSEGLTGGNQPQHF. CDR3 bases: TGTGCCAGCAGTGAGGGTTTAACAGGGGGCAATCAGCCCCAGCATTTT.

Ten or more counts support this clonotype. Germline is not matched at one junction end, which may reflect a read error. This sequence joins TRBV6-2 or TRBV6-3 and TRBJ1-2, with a tentative D call TRBD1 (6 bases). The CDR3 extends over 15 amino acids. CDR1 is MNHEY, CDR2 SVGEGT, per germline. CDR3 bases: TGTGCCAGCTGCTATCAGGACAGATCTAACTGTGGCTACACCTTC. It encodes CASCYQDRSNCGYTF.

This sequence joins TRBV4-1 and TRBJ1-2; D not resolved. The length of the CDR3 is 16 residues. The V end lost 0 bases, the J end lost 4 bases, and 15 bases lay between the germline ends. Germline CDR1 is MGHRA and CDR2 is YSYEKL. The CDR3 sequence is CASSQDLNGGFYGYTF. Written as DNA, the CDR3 is TGCGCCAGCAGCCAAGATCTAAATGGAGGATTCTATGGCTACACCTTC.

The table lists this clonotype with many counts. The chain joins TRBV9 to TRBJ1-6, with 7 bases matching TRBD1. CDR1 is SGDLS and CDR2 is YYNGEE in the germline V gene. The CDR3 covers 15 residues. Trimming at V came to 4 bases and at J to 3 bases, leaving 4 bases not matched to a gene. This CDR3 reads CASSFGQDYNSPLHF. The DNA for the CDR3 is TGTGCCAGCAGCTTCGGACAGGACTATAATTCACCCCTCCACTTT. The full variable domain, its missing parts supplied by reference TRBV9 and TRBJ1-6, is DSGVTQTPKHLITATGQRVTLRCSPRSGDLSVYWYQQSLDQGLQFLIQYYNGEERAKGNILERFSAQQFPDLHSELNLSSLELGDSALYFCASSFGQDYNSPLHFGNGTRLTVT.

The sample holds many counts of this clonotype. The V call is TRBV7-1, the J call TRBJ2-2, with 14 bases aligning to TRBD2. TRBV7-1 is an open reading frame whose function is uncertain. The CDR3 loop spans 20 amino acids. V dropped 3 bases and J dropped 0; count of bases not matched to a gene: 9. The CDR3 DNA reads as TGTGCCAGCAGCTCGACCCCGGGACTAGCGGGGGCATCGAACACCGGGGAGCTGTTTTTT. Translating it yields CASSSTPGLAGASNTGELFF.

Many counts were recorded for this clonotype. The chain is built from TRBV4-1 and TRBJ1-5; D possibly corresponds to TRBD1 (6 bases). Germline V lookup: CDR1 MGHRA, CDR2 YSYEKL. Trimming shortened V by 5 bases and J by 4 bases, and 12 bases separated the two germline ends. This CDR3 has 14 amino acids. CDR3 in DNA: TGCGCCAGCAGCGCCCGACAGGTAAATCAGCCCCAGCATTTT. Its translation is CASSARQVNQPQHF.

This clonotype was seen a few times. Sequence at one end of the junction differs from germline and may be a read error. The CDR3 protein is CASSRGPYGQYF. CDR3 coding DNA: TGTGCCAGCAGCAGGGGTCCCTACGGGCAGTACTTC. J is TRBJ2-7 and V is TRBV7-2, with D perhaps TRBD1 (5 bases). Germline lookup yields CDR1 SGHTA and CDR2 FQGNSA. The CDR3 extends over 12 amino acids.

The chain links TRBV6-1 to TRBJ2-5, with 7 bases identical to TRBD1. Trimming cost V 2 bases and J 2 bases; bases outside gene matches: 2. There are 14 residues in the CDR3. CDR1 is MNHNS, CDR2 SASEGT, per germline. For the CDR3, the DNA is TGTGCCAGCAGTGAACCGGGACAGCAAGAGACCCAGTACTTC. This gives the protein CASSEPGQQETQYF.

The gene calls are TRBV12-3 or TRBV12-4 and TRBJ1-6; possibly TRBD1 for D (5 bases). The CDR3 contains 13 residues. Trimming pared 4 bases from V and 14 bases from J, leaving 15 bases between. The CDR3 is CASSSAAGGSLHF. The CDR3 DNA reads TGTGCCAGCAGTTCCGCGGCCGGGGGGTCCCTCCACTTT.

This clonotype has at least ten counts. The V gene is TRBV12-3 or TRBV12-4, the J gene TRBJ1-2; weak D call: TRBD1 (6 bases). V lost 6 bases to trimming and J lost 3 bases, with 11 bases between them. The CDR3 extends over 13 amino acids. In nucleotides, the CDR3 is TGTGCCAGCAGGCTGGACAGCTACTATGGCTACACCTTC. It yields the protein CASRLDSYYGYTF.

The table lists this clonotype with many counts. The genes are TRBV20-1 and TRBJ2-5; possible D gene TRBD1, 5 bases. This CDR3 is 15 amino acids long. V gave up 0 bases and J gave up 2 bases, with 13 bases separating them. The germline V gene encodes CDR1 DFQATT and CDR2 SNEGSKA (reference sequence). CDR3 in amino acids: CSARDGVGAQETQYF. CDR3 nucleotides: TGCAGTGCTAGAGATGGGGTAGGGGCACAAGAGACCCAGTACTTC.

This chain joins TRBV7-9 and TRBJ2-5, with D perhaps TRBD2 (5 bases). Trimming took 3 bases from V and 1 from J, leaving 12 bases between them. The germline V gene encodes CDR1 SEHNR and CDR2 FQNEAQ (reference sequence). This CDR3 is built from 15 residues. Written as DNA, the CDR3 is TGTGCCAGCAGCTTCGGGGTAATCCTCCAAGAGACCCAGTACTTC. Translating gives CASSFGVILQETQYF. Filled out from reference TRBV7-9 and TRBJ2-5, the complete variable domain reads DTGVSQNPRHKITKRGQNVTFRCDPISEHNRLYWYRQTLGQGPEFLTYFQNEAQLEKSRLLSDRFSAERPKGSFSTLEIQRTEQGDSAMYLCASSFGVILQETQYFGPGTRLLVL.

This chain joins TRBV12-3 or TRBV12-4 and TRBJ2-7; 8 bases agree with TRBD2. The CDR3 spans 14 residues. Trimming at V came to 10 bases and at J to 3 bases, leaving 11 bases not matched to a gene. CDR3 residues: CANTREGVSYEQYF. The CDR3 region has the DNA TGTGCCAACACCCGGGAGGGGGTCAGCTACGAGCAGTACTTC.

This clonotype appeared many times. The chain is built from TRBV4-1 and TRBJ2-7; TRBD2 matches 15 bases. This CDR3 is built from 15 residues. The junction had 5 bases not matched to a gene; V was cut back by 4 bases and J by 7 bases. From germline, CDR1 is MGHRA and CDR2 YSYEKL. DNA of the CDR3: TGCGCCAGCAGCCGCCCGGGACTAGCGGGAGGTGAGCAGTACTTC. It translates to CASSRPGLAGGEQYF.

The chain recombines TRBV19 with TRBJ1-5; D unclear. This CDR3 contains 13 residues. The germline CDR1 and CDR2 sequences are LNHDA and SQIVND (reference sequence). V lost 5 bases, J lost 5 bases, and 10 bases lay in between. The CDR3 bases are TGTGCCAGTAGTGGTTTAGCGGATCAGCCCCAGCATTTT. Translating gives CASSGLADQPQHF.

This clonotype was detected only a few times. CDR3: CASSFLQGPSQPQHF. The CDR3 region has the DNA TGTGCCAGCAGCTTCTTACAGGGGCCGAGTCAGCCCCAGCATTTT. The genes are TRBV7-6 and TRBJ1-5, with 7 bases identical to TRBD1. This CDR3 region has 15 residues. The germline CDR1 and CDR2 sequences are SGHVS and FNYEAQ. V lost 3 bases and J lost 6; bases outside the gene matches: 8.

J is TRBJ2-7 and V is TRBV9; perhaps TRBD2 as D (7 bases). Germline CDR1 reads SGDLS; CDR2 reads YYNGEE. Between the trimmed V and J ends, which lost 0 bases and 5 bases, there was a span of 12 bases. This CDR3 is 14 amino acids long. The DNA of the CDR3 is TGTGCCAGCAGCGTAGGGGGGGGGCAGAACGAGCAGTACTTC. It is translated as CASSVGGGQNEQYF.